The rows below give T cell receptor beta chains drawn from one sample of a study of cytomegalovirus exposure and HLA in healthy donors. Libraries were prepared by immunoSEQ multiplex PCR; TCRdb keeps only in-frame clonotypes and omits some of them. The top ten clones hold 1.5% to 1.9% of a sample with about 76,000 clones, 94% of them seen once. Sequencing input: PBMCs. All receptors come from a man between 18 and 35 years old in good health and CMV-seropositive. Each CDR3 is given with its conserved first and last residue. A D gene is named only where the DNA matches it firmly. The listing skips clone size in some rows; elsewhere it reads once, few, many or a size class.

J: TRBJ2-2; D: .; size: .; V: TRBV10-3; CDR3: CASQGFLDTGELFF; DNA: TGTGCCTCTCAGGGTTTTTTGGACACCGGGGAGCTGTTTTTT
J: TRBJ1-1; D: .; size: .; V: TRBV11-3; CDR3: CASSLGARAATEAFF; DNA: TGTGCCAGCAGCTTAGGGGCCAGAGCGGCCACTGAAGCTTTCTTT
J: TRBJ2-5; D: TRBD2; size: .; V: TRBV28; CDR3: CASSSLAGGQETQYF; DNA: TGTGCCAGCAGTTCCCTAGCGGGGGGCCAAGAGACCCAGTACTTC
J: TRBJ2-4; D: TRBD2; size: .; V: TRBV5-5; CDR3: CASSIVSGGNIQYF; DNA: TGTGCCAGCAGCATCGTCTCGGGGGGAAACATTCAGTACTTC
J: TRBJ2-2; D: .; size: .; V: TRBV7-9; CDR3: CASSLGAAGELFF; DNA: TGTGCCAGCAGCTTAGGTGCGGCCGGGGAGCTGTTTTTT
J: TRBJ2-1; D: TRBD2; size: .; V: TRBV28; CDR3: CASSLAGPSYNEQFF; DNA: TGTGCCAGCAGTCTAGCGGGCCCCTCCTACAATGAGCAGTTCTTC
J: TRBJ2-2; D: TRBD2; size: .; V: TRBV4-1; CDR3: CASSQEPTSGSEGGELFF; DNA: TGCGCCAGCAGCCAAGAACCTACTAGCGGGAGTGAGGGCGGGGAGCTGTTTTTT
J: TRBJ1-2; D: TRBD1; size: .; V: TRBV28; CDR3: CASGGTANYGYTF; DNA: TGTGCCAGCGGGGGGACAGCTAACTATGGCTACACCTTC
J: TRBJ2-1; D: TRBD2; size: once; V: TRBV5-1; CDR3: CASSPGGLGNNEQFF; DNA: TGCGCCAGCAGCCCGGGGGGACTAGGTAACAATGAGCAGTTCTTC
J: TRBJ2-1; D: .; size: once; V: TRBV28; CDR3: CASSHRARQFF; DNA: TGTGCCAGCAGTCACAGGGCCCGGCAGTTCTTC